This TCR beta chain was recovered during a study of post-analysis software for immune sequencing data. Notes on the study in general: When patients were compared with controls, about 5 TRBV segments were more frequent, TRBV5-6, TRBV5-1 and TRBV20-1 among them.

As concerns this clonotype: Its matching antigen is unknown. One end of the junction fails to match germline, which may point to a read error.

The CDR3 is 12 amino acids. Germline V gene lookup returns CDR1 SEHNR and CDR2 FQNEAQ (reference sequence). The TCR beta cDNA libraries contained unique molecular identifiers. TCRdb reanalysed the PCR reads using MiXCR and keeps one entry per CDR3 protein. The sample contains 750,000 to 950,000 distinct CDR3 sequences, 53% of which appear only once. The source material was blood. The chain carries TRBV7-9 and TRBJ1-2; D remains ambiguous. The origin of this receptor is a girl aged 10-17 years with multiple sclerosis. This CDR3 is CASSSEEYGYTF. CDR3 coding DNA: TGTGCCAGCAGCTCCGAGGAGTATGGTTACACCTTC.